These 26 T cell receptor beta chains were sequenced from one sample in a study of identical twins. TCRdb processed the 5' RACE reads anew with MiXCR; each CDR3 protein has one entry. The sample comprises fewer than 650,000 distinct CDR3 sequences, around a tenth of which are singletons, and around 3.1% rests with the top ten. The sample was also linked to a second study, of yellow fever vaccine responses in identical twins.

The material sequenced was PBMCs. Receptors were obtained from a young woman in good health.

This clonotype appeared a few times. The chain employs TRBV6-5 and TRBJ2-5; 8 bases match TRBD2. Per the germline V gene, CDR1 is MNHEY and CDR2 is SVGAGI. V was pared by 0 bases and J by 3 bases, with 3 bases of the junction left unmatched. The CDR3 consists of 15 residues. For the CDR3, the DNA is TGTGCCAGCAGTTACTCGGGACTAGACGAAGAGACCCAGTACTTC. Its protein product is CASSYSGLDEETQYF.

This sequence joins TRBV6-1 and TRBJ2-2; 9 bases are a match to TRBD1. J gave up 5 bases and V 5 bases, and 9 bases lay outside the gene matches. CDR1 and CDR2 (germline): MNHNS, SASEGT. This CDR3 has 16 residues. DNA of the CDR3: TGTGCCAGCAGTCCCCGGGGACAGGGTCATACCGGGGAGCTGTTTTTT. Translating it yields CASSPRGQGHTGELFF.

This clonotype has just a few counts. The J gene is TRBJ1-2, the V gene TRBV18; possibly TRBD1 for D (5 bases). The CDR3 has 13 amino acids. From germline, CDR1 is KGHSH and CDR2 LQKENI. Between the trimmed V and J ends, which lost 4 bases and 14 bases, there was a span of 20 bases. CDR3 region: CASSQSQTERATF. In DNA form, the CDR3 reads TGTGCCAGCTCACAGAGTCAGACAGAACGCGCTACCTTC. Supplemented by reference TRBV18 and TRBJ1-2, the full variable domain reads NAGVMQNPRHLVRRRGQEARLRCSPMKGHSHVYWYRQLPEEGLKFMVYLQKENIIDESGMPKERFSAEFPKEGPSILRIQQVVRGDSAAYFCASSQSQTERATFGSGTRLTVV.

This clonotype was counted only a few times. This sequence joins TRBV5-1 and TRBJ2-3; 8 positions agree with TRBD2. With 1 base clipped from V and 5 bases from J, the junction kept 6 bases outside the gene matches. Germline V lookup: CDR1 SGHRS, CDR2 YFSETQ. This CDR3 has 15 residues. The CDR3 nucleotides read TGCGCCAGCAGCTTGACCGGGGGGGATGTAGATACGCAGTATTTT. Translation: CASSLTGGDVDTQYF.

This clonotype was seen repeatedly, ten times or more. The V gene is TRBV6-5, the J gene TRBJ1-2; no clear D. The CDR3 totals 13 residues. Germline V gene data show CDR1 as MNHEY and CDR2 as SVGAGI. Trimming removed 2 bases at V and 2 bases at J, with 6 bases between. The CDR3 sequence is CASSYDGNYGYTF. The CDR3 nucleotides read TGTGCCAGCAGTTACGACGGGAACTATGGCTACACCTTC.

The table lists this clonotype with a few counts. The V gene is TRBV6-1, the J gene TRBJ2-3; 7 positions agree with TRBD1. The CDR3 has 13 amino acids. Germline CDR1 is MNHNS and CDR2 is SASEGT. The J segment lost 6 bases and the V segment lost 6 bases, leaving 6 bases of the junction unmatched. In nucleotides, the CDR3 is TGTGCCAGCAGCAAACAGGGGTCCGATACGCAGTATTTT. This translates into CASSKQGSDTQYF.

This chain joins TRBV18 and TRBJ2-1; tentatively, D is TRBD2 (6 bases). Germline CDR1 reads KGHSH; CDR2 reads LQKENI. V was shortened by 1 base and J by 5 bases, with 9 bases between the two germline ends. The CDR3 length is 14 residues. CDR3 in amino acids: CASSPLAGNNEQFF. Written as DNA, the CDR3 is TGTGCCAGCTCACCACTTGCGGGAAACAATGAGCAGTTCTTC.

CDR3 nucleotide sequence: TGCGCCAGCAGCTTGGGGGATTCGGACTACGAGCAGTACTTC. Translated, it gives CASSLGDSDYEQYF. The chain recombines TRBV5-1 with TRBJ2-7; no clear D. Between the trimmed V and J ends, which lost 0 bases and 3 bases, there was a span of 10 bases. Germline loops: CDR1 SGHRS, CDR2 YFSETQ. The CDR3 loop spans 14 amino acids. The whole variable domain, filled in from reference TRBV5-1 and TRBJ2-7, reads KAGVTQTPRYLIKTRGQQVTLSCSPISGHRSVSWYQQTPGQGLQFLFEYFSETQRNKGNFPGRFSGRQFSNSRSEMNVSTLELGDSALYLCASSLGDSDYEQYFGPGTRLTVT.

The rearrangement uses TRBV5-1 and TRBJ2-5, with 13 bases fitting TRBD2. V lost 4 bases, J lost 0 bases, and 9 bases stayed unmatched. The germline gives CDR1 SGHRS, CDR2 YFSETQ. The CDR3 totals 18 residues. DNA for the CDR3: TGCGCCAGCAGCCCGAGACTAGCGGGGGGCGGGTACCAAGAGACCCAGTACTTC. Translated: CASSPRLAGGGYQETQYF.

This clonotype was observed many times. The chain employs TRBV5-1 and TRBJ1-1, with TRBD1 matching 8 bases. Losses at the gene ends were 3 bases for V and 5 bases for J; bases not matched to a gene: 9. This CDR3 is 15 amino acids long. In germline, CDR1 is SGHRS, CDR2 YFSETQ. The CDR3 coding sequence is TGCGCCAGCAGCTCGGAGGGCAGGGGGCCTACTGAAGCTTTCTTT. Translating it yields CASSSEGRGPTEAFF.

CDR3 amino acids: CASGKFSGELFF. The DNA of the CDR3 is TGTGCCAGCGGGAAGTTTTCCGGGGAGCTGTTTTTT. This chain joins TRBV12-3 or TRBV12-4 and TRBJ2-2; D not certain. The CDR3 is 12 residues long. The ends were cut back, 8 bases at V and 6 bases at J, with 10 bases in the middle.

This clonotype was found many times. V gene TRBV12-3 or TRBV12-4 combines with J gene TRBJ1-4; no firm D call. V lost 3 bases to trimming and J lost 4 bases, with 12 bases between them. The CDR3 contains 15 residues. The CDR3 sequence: CASSFKTVFNEKLFF. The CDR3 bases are TGTGCCAGCAGTTTTAAGACGGTGTTTAATGAAAAACTGTTTTTT.

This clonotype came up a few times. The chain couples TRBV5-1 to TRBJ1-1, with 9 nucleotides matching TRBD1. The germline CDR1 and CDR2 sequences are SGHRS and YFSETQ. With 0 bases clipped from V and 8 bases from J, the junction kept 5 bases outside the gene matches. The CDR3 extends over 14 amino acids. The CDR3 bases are TGCGCCAGCAGCTTGGGGACAGGGGTCCCCGAAGCTTTCTTT. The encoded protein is CASSLGTGVPEAFF.

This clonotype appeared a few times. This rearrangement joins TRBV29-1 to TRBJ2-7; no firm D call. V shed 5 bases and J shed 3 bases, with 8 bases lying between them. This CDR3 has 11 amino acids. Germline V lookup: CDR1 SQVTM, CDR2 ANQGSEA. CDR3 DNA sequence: TGCAGCGTTACAGAGAACTACGAGCAGTACTTC. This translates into CSVTENYEQYF.

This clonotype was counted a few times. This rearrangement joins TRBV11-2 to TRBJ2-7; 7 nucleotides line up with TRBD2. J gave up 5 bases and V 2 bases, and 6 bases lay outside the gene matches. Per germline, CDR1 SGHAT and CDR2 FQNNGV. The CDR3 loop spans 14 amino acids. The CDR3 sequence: CASSLRAGRDEQYF. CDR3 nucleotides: TGTGCCAGCAGCTTACGGGCAGGGAGGGACGAGCAGTACTTC.

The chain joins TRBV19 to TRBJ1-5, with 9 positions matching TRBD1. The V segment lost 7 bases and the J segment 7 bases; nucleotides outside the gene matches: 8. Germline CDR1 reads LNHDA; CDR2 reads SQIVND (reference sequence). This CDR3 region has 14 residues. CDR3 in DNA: TGTGCCAGTACTCCGGACAGGGGATGGCAGCCCCAGCATTTT. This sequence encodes CASTPDRGWQPQHF.

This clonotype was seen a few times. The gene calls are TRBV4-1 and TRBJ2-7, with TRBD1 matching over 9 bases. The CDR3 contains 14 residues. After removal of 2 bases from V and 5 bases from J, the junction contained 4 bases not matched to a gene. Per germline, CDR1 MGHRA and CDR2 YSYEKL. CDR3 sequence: CASSQRQGGDEQYF. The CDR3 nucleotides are TGCGCCAGCAGCCAAAGACAGGGGGGTGACGAGCAGTACTTC.

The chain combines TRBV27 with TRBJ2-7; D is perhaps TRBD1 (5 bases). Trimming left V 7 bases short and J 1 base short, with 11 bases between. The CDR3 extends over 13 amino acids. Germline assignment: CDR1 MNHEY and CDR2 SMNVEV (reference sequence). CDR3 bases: TGTGCCAGCAAAACGACAGATTCCTACGAGCAGTACTTC. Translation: CASKTTDSYEQYF.

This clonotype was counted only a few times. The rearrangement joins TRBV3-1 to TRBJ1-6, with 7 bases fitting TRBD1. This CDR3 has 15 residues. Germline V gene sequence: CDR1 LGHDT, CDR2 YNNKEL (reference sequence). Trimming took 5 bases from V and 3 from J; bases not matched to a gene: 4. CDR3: CASSDRQGYNSPLHF. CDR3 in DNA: TGTGCCAGCAGCGACAGACAGGGCTATAATTCACCCCTCCACTTT.

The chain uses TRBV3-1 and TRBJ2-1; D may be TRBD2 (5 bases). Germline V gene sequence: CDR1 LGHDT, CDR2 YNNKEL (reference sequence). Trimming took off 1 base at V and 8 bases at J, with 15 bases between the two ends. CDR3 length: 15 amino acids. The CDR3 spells CASSQVGLAPDEQFF. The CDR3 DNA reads TGTGCCAGCAGCCAAGTGGGTCTAGCTCCGGATGAGCAGTTCTTC.

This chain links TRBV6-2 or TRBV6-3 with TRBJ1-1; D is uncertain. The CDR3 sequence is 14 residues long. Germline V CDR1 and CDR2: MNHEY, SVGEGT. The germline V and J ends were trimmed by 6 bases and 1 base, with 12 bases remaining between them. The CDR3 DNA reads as TGTGCCAGCAGGGTTATGGAGAGGAACACTGAAGCTTTCTTT. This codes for CASRVMERNTEAFF.

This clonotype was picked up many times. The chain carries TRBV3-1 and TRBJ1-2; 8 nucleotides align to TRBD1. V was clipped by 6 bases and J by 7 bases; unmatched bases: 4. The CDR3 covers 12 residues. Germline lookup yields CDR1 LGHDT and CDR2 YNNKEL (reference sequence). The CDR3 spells CASSPGGRGYTF. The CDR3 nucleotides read TGTGCCAGCAGTCCAGGGGGCCGTGGCTACACCTTC.

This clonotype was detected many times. The CDR3 loop is CASSSRASGGDEQFF. The CDR3 region has the DNA TGCGCCAGCAGTTCCAGGGCTAGCGGGGGCGATGAGCAGTTCTTC. V is TRBV5-1 and J is TRBJ2-1, with TRBD2 matching over 10 bases. Germline lookup yields CDR1 SGHRS and CDR2 YFSETQ. V lost 5 bases, J lost 8 bases, and 10 bases stayed unmatched. The CDR3 runs to 15 residues. The variable domain in full, completed from reference TRBV5-1 and TRBJ2-1, reads KAGVTQTPRYLIKTRGQQVTLSCSPISGHRSVSWYQQTPGQGLQFLFEYFSETQRNKGNFPGRFSGRQFSNSRSEMNVSTLELGDSALYLCASSSRASGGDEQFFGPGTRLTVL.

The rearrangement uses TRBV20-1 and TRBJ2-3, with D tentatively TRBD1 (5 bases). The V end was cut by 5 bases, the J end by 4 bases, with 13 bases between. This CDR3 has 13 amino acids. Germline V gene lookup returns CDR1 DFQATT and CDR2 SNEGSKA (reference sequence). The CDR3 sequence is CSADSTLADTQYF. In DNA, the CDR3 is TGCAGTGCTGACAGTACCTTGGCAGATACGCAGTATTTT.

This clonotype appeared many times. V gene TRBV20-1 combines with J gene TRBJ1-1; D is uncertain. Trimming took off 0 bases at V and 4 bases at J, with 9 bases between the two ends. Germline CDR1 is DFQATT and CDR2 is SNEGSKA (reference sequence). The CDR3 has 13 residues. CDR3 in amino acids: CSARDRDFTEAFF. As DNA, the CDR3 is TGCAGTGCTAGAGATAGGGATTTCACTGAAGCTTTCTTT.

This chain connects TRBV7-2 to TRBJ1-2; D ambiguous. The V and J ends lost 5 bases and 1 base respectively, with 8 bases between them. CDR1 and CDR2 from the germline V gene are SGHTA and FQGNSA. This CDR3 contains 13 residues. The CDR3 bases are TGTGCCAGCAGCCCACGGCTTAACTATGGCTACACCTTC. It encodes CASSPRLNYGYTF.